Listed below are T cell receptor beta chains from one sample, sequenced in a study of blood T cell repertoires in COVID-19. Here immunoSEQ multiplex PCR was the method, and the copy in TCRdb shows in-frame clones only, minus some. Found here are 110,000 or so clones, around four fifths of them singletons; the top ten hold 15% to 20%. The material sequenced was peripheral blood. The receptors originated from an older woman with acute or convalescent COVID-19. Both conserved end residues are part of each CDR3. D genes are given only for firm matches. Clone size appears in some rows only: once, few, many, or a class for an expanded clone.

v_gene: TRBV28; abundance: NA; d_gene: NA; j_gene: TRBJ1-4; CDR3nt: TGTGCCAGCATCCCCCAGACAGCTCAAAATGAAAAACTGTTTTTT; CDR3aa: CASIPQTAQNEKLFF
v_gene: TRBV9; abundance: NA; d_gene: NA; j_gene: TRBJ2-3; CDR3nt: TGTGCCAGCAGCGTCCAGGAGGGCGGCACAGATACGCAGTATTTT; CDR3aa: CASSVQEGGTDTQYF
v_gene: TRBV2; abundance: few; d_gene: NA; j_gene: TRBJ2-5; CDR3nt: TGTGCCAGCAGTGAAAACAGGGACCAAGAGACCCAGTACTTC; CDR3aa: CASSENRDQETQYF
v_gene: TRBV5-4; abundance: NA; d_gene: TRBD1; j_gene: TRBJ2-1; CDR3nt: TGTGCCAGCAGTTCGACAGGGGGATTCGTCAATGAGCAGTTCTTC; CDR3aa: CASSSTGGFVNEQFF
v_gene: TRBV5-6; abundance: NA; d_gene: NA; j_gene: TRBJ1-1; CDR3nt: TGTGCCAGCAGCTCGGGAGGTTTGGACACTGAAGCTTTCTTT; CDR3aa: CASSSGGLDTEAFF
v_gene: TRBV14; abundance: NA; d_gene: NA; j_gene: TRBJ1-2; CDR3nt: TGTGCCAGCAGCCAAGCCCACATGGGAGGCTATGGCTACACCTTC; CDR3aa: CASSQAHMGGYGYTF
v_gene: TRBV5-5; abundance: NA; d_gene: NA; j_gene: TRBJ2-3; CDR3nt: TGTGCCAGCAGCTTGGGGGGTGAGGGAACCCAGTATTTT; CDR3aa: CASSLGGEGTQYF
v_gene: TRBV19; abundance: NA; d_gene: NA; j_gene: TRBJ1-2; CDR3nt: TGTGCCAGTAGTAGCGAACCCTTCTCCTATGGCTACACCTTC; CDR3aa: CASSSEPFSYGYTF
v_gene: TRBV27; abundance: NA; d_gene: TRBD1; j_gene: TRBJ1-5; CDR3nt: TGTGCCAGCAGTTCCACAGGGGCATCGATCCAGCCCCAGCATTTT; CDR3aa: CASSSTGASIQPQHF
v_gene: TRBV30; abundance: NA; d_gene: TRBD2; j_gene: TRBJ2-7; CDR3nt: TGTGCCTGGAGGAAACGACCGGGACTAGCGAAGGAGCAGTACTTC; CDR3aa: CAWRKRPGLAKEQYF
v_gene: TRBV11-2; abundance: once; d_gene: TRBD1; j_gene: TRBJ2-7; CDR3nt: TGTGCCAGCAGCTTATTGGGACAGAGAGAAGGCGAGCAGTACTTC; CDR3aa: CASSLLGQREGEQYF
v_gene: TRBV20-1; abundance: NA; d_gene: TRBD2; j_gene: TRBJ2-3; CDR3nt: TGCAGTGCTAGTATATTAGCGGGGGGGAATACGCAGTATTTT; CDR3aa: CSASILAGGNTQYF
v_gene: TRBV18; abundance: NA; d_gene: NA; j_gene: TRBJ1-5; CDR3nt: TGTGCCAGCTCACCGAGACAGTCTCAGCCCCAGCATTTT; CDR3aa: CASSPRQSQPQHF
v_gene: TRBV7-2; abundance: NA; d_gene: TRBD2; j_gene: TRBJ2-1; CDR3nt: TGTGCCAGCAGCCTGGGACTAGCGGGAGGTGAGCAGTTCTTC; CDR3aa: CASSLGLAGGEQFF
v_gene: TRBV29-1; abundance: NA; d_gene: TRBD2; j_gene: TRBJ2-1; CDR3nt: TGCAGCGTTGAAAACTGGCTAGCGGGTTCCAACAATGAGCAGTTCTTC; CDR3aa: CSVENWLAGSNNEQFF
v_gene: TRBV15; abundance: NA; d_gene: NA; j_gene: TRBJ2-1; CDR3nt: TGTGCCACCAGCCACCTAGGTTCCTACAATGAGCAGTTCTTC; CDR3aa: CATSHLGSYNEQFF
v_gene: TRBV7-8; abundance: NA; d_gene: TRBD2; j_gene: TRBJ2-1; CDR3nt: TGTGCCAGCAGCGGTAGAGTAGCGGGCGACAATGAGCAGTTCTTC; CDR3aa: CASSGRVAGDNEQFF
v_gene: TRBV19; abundance: NA; d_gene: NA; j_gene: TRBJ2-7; CDR3nt: TGTGCCAGAGGGGGACGCACCTACGAGCAGTACTTC; CDR3aa: CARGGRTYEQYF
v_gene: TRBV9; abundance: NA; d_gene: NA; j_gene: TRBJ1-3; CDR3nt: TGTGCCAGCAGCCCCCGGGGAAACACCATATATTTT; CDR3aa: CASSPRGNTIYF
v_gene: TRBV11-2; abundance: NA; d_gene: TRBD1; j_gene: TRBJ2-1; CDR3nt: TGTGCCAGCAGCCGATCGCTCCCGGGACAGGCCCTTCGTCATGAGCAGTTCTTC; CDR3aa: CASSRSLPGQALRHEQFF